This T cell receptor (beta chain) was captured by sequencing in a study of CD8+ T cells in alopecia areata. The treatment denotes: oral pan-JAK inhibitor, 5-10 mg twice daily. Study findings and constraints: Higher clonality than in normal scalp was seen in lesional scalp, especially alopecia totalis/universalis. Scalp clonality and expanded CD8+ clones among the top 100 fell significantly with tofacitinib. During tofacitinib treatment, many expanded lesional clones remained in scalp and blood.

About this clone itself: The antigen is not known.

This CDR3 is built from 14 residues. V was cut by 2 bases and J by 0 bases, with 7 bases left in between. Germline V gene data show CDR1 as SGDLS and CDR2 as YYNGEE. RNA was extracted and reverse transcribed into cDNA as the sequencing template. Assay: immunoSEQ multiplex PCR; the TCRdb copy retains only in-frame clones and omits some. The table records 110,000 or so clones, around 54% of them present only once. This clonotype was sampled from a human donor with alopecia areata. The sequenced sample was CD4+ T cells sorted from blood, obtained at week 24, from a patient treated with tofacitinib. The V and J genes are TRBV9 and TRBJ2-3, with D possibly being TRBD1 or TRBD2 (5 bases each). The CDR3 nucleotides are TGTGCCAGCAGCGTCTGGGACAGCACAGATACGCAGTATTTT. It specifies CASSVWDSTDTQYF.